These 22 T cell receptor beta chains were sequenced from one sample in a study of identical twins. Each CDR3 protein is one row after TCRdb ran MiXCR on the 5' RACE reads. The sample lists 1.5 million to 2 million distinct CDR3 sequences; around a third were seen once. The sequenced material came from cord blood. The receptors shown here come from a newborn girl in good health.

This clonotype was recorded a few times. The chain has TRBV6-1 and TRBJ1-2, with D unclear. This CDR3 has 14 residues. CDR1 is MNHNS, CDR2 SASEGT, per germline. V was pared by 1 base and J by 5 bases, with 11 bases between. CDR3 protein: CASSEGGGSYGYTF. Here the CDR3 DNA reads TGTGCCAGCAGTGAAGGGGGTGGGAGTTATGGCTACACCTTC.

This clonotype was picked up a small number of times. The rearrangement uses TRBV7-6 and TRBJ1-1; D remains ambiguous. This CDR3 has 16 residues. From germline, CDR1 is SGHVS and CDR2 FNYEAQ. With 1 base removed from V and 4 bases from J, the gap between germline ends came to 16 bases. CDR3 sequence (DNA): TGTGCCAGCAGCTTAGTCCTTGTGGCTGGAGCCACTGAAGCTTTCTTT. As protein: CASSLVLVAGATEAFF. The full variable domain, in which reference TRBV7-6 and TRBJ1-1 provide the parts outside the CDR3, is GAGVSQSPRYKVTKRGQDVALRCDPISGHVSLYWYRQALGQGPEFLTYFNYEAQQDKSGLPNDRFSAERPEGSISTLTIQRTEQRDSAMYRCASSLVLVAGATEAFFGQGTRLTVV.

The chain links TRBV12-3 or TRBV12-4 to TRBJ2-3, with 9 bases that match TRBD2. V trimming: 5 bases; J trimming: 6 bases; junction bases outside the gene matches: 12. This CDR3 has 16 residues. CDR3 nucleotide sequence: TGTGCCAGCAGTCGGACGGGACTAGCCGGGGGGGATACGCAGTATTTT. Protein: CASSRTGLAGGDTQYF.

This clonotype came up a few times. V gene TRBV24-1 combines with J gene TRBJ1-5, with D perhaps TRBD1 (5 bases). Germline V gene data show CDR1 as KGHDR and CDR2 as SFDVKD. CDR3 length equals 15 residues. V gave up 0 bases and J gave up 5 bases, with 10 bases separating them. CDR3 amino acids: CATSDLIRGHQPQHF. The CDR3, as DNA: TGTGCCACCAGTGATTTGATCCGGGGACATCAGCCCCAGCATTTT.

The chain recombines TRBV14 with TRBJ2-3, with D possibly being TRBD1 or TRBD2 (6 bases each). This CDR3 spans 14 amino acids. V was shortened by 2 bases and J by 6 bases, with 12 bases between the two germline ends. CDR1 and CDR2 from the germline V gene are SGHDN and FVKESK. CDR3 amino acids: CASSQYGGLDTQYF. CDR3 in DNA: TGTGCCAGCAGCCAATACGGGGGCCTGGATACGCAGTATTTT.

This clonotype was counted between two and nine times. The gene calls are TRBV7-8 and TRBJ1-4, with TRBD1 as a possible D gene (5 bases). Trimming pared 2 bases from V and 3 bases from J, leaving 7 bases between. This CDR3 is built from 14 residues. Germline CDR1 is SGHVS and CDR2 is FQNEAQ. The CDR3 DNA sequence: TGTGCCAGCAGCTTAACACAGGCTAATGAAAAACTGTTTTTT. Its translation is CASSLTQANEKLFF.

This chain joins TRBV29-1 and TRBJ1-5; a possible D gene is TRBD1 (5 bases). CDR1 and CDR2 (germline): SQVTM, ANQGSEA. Trimming removed 6 bases from V and 2 bases from J, with 14 bases in between. CDR3 length: 14 residues. The CDR3 DNA is TGCAGCGTAGCTAAGGGGCAGGGCAATCAGCCCCAGCATTTT. Its protein is CSVAKGQGNQPQHF. The full variable domain, with the rest looked up from reference TRBV29-1 and TRBJ1-5, is SAVISQKPSRDICQRGTSLTIQCQVDSQVTMMFWYRQQPGQSLTLIATANQGSEATYESGFVIDKFPISRPNLTFSTLTVSNMSPEDSSIYLCSVAKGQGNQPQHFGDGTRLSIL.

The chain combines TRBV5-1 with TRBJ2-6; D may be TRBD1 or TRBD2 (6 bases each). The germline V gene encodes CDR1 SGHRS and CDR2 YFSETQ. The length of the CDR3 is 19 residues. Trimming removed 3 bases from V and 0 bases from J, with 19 bases in between. The CDR3 here is CASSYGGAGPNSGANVLTF. CDR3 sequence (DNA): TGCGCCAGCAGCTACGGGGGCGCAGGTCCGAACTCTGGGGCCAACGTCCTGACTTTC.

The chain recombines TRBV3-1 with TRBJ2-4; D is ambiguous. With the DNA end fitting TRBJ2-7 better, the J assignment may be wrong. The CDR3 consists of 16 residues. Germline CDR1 and CDR2: LGHDT and YNNKEL (reference sequence). The CDR3 region is CASSQGSFSTFYEQYF. Written as DNA, the CDR3 is TGTGCCAGCAGCCAAGGCTCATTTAGTACCTTTTACGAGCAGTACTTC.

Notes on this clonotype: Sequence at one end of the junction differs from germline and may be a read error. The chain recombines TRBV5-6 with TRBJ2-7; D unclear. The CDR3 sequence is 14 residues long. Per the germline V gene, CDR1 is SGHDT and CDR2 is YYEEEE. CDR3 DNA: TGTGCCAGCAGCTTGGCGGGTTGGCTCTACGAGCGGTACTTC. It codes for CASSLAGWLYERYF.

The chain uses TRBV27 and TRBJ1-1; the match to TRBD1 covers 9 bases. With 5 bases clipped from V and 4 bases from J, the junction kept 8 bases outside the gene matches. From germline, CDR1 is MNHEY and CDR2 SMNVEV (reference sequence). The CDR3 contains 15 residues. In DNA form, the CDR3 reads TGTGCCAGCAGTCGTCCCGGGACAGGGACCACTGAAGCTTTCTTT. The encoded protein is CASSRPGTGTTEAFF.

The rearrangement links TRBV27 to TRBJ2-1, with D possibly TRBD2 on 6 matching bases. V was trimmed by 3 bases and J by 9 bases, leaving 12 bases between them. This CDR3 has 13 residues. The germline CDR1 and CDR2 sequences are MNHEY and SMNVEV (reference sequence). CDR3 nucleotides: TGTGCCAGCAGTTTTAGCAGGGAGGTTGAGCAGTTCTTC. This translates into CASSFSREVEQFF.

This clonotype was found a few times. J is TRBJ1-2 and V is TRBV7-9; TRBD1 aligns across 7 bases. V shed 6 bases and J 4 bases; nucleotides not matched to a gene: 8. Looked up from germline, CDR1 is SEHNR and CDR2 is FQNEAQ (reference sequence). The CDR3 is made up of 14 amino acids. CDR3 sequence: CASSRTGHGYGYTF. In nucleotides, the CDR3 is TGTGCCAGCAGTAGGACAGGTCATGGCTATGGCTACACCTTC.

This clonotype turned up a few times. The chain has TRBV10-3 and TRBJ2-1, with 11 bases identical to TRBD2. The length of the CDR3 is 15 residues. V gave up 6 bases and J gave up 7 bases; unmatched junction bases: 8. CDR1 and CDR2 from the germline V gene are ENHRY and SYGVKD. CDR3 protein: CAIRGLAENINEQFF. CDR3 DNA: TGTGCCATCAGGGGACTAGCGGAAAACATTAATGAGCAGTTCTTC.

The chain has TRBV7-2 and TRBJ2-7; 10 nucleotides match TRBD2. Germline-derived CDR1 and CDR2 are SGHTA and FQGNSA. The CDR3 is made up of 14 amino acids. J lost 12 bases, V lost 5 bases, and 13 bases had no gene match. The CDR3 sequence: CASSPTSGTSGSYF. Here the CDR3 DNA reads TGTGCCAGCAGCCCAACTAGCGGGACATCAGGGTCGTACTTC.

This clonotype was seen a few times. The chain employs TRBV4-2 and TRBJ1-2, with unresolved D. The germline V gene has CDR1 LGHNA and CDR2 YNFKEQ. Trimming left V 4 bases short and J 6 bases short, with 12 bases between. This CDR3 has 13 amino acids. CDR3 amino acids: CASSPAAEDGYTF. In DNA, the CDR3 is TGTGCCAGCAGCCCTGCCGCAGAGGATGGCTACACCTTC.

This clonotype came up a few times. The chain couples TRBV6-1 to TRBJ1-2; maybe TRBD1 (5 bases). The CDR3 is 16 amino acids. V gave up 2 bases and J gave up 4 bases, with 17 bases separating them. CDR1 MNHNS and CDR2 SASEGT come from the germline V gene. The CDR3 coding sequence is TGTGCCAGCAGTGAAAAAGGGGACGGCAGGACCTATGGCTACACCTTC. Protein: CASSEKGDGRTYGYTF.

This chain links TRBV6-5 with TRBJ2-4; a possible D gene is TRBD1 (5 bases). This CDR3 is 17 amino acids long. The V and J ends lost 4 bases and 0 bases respectively, with 16 bases between them. The germline V gene has CDR1 MNHEY and CDR2 SVGAGI. CDR3 coding DNA: TGTGCCAGCAGTTCCCTACGAGCCAGGGTAGCCAAAAACATTCAGTACTTC. This translates into CASSSLRARVAKNIQYF.

J is TRBJ1-2 and V is TRBV18, with 8 bases matching TRBD1. The CDR3 covers 16 residues. Germline values: CDR1 KGHSH, CDR2 LQKENI. V trimming: 3 bases; J trimming: 4 bases; junction bases outside the gene matches: 10. CDR3 region: CASSPPATGQGYGYTF. The CDR3 nucleotides read TGTGCCAGCTCACCTCCAGCCACCGGACAGGGCTATGGCTACACCTTC.

This clonotype has ten or more counts. This chain uses TRBV5-1 with TRBJ2-7; TRBD2 matches at 9 bases. V gave up 1 base and J gave up 0 bases; unmatched junction bases: 2. Germline V gene lookup returns CDR1 SGHRS and CDR2 YFSETQ. The CDR3 covers 15 residues. The CDR3 loop reads CASSLTSGRSYEQYF. In DNA form, the CDR3 reads TGCGCCAGCAGCTTGACTAGCGGGCGCTCCTACGAGCAGTACTTC. The whole variable domain, remainder taken from reference TRBV5-1 and TRBJ2-7, is KAGVTQTPRYLIKTRGQQVTLSCSPISGHRSVSWYQQTPGQGLQFLFEYFSETQRNKGNFPGRFSGRQFSNSRSEMNVSTLELGDSALYLCASSLTSGRSYEQYFGPGTRLTVT.

This clonotype was detected a few times. This chain connects TRBV27 to TRBJ1-2; 10 bases match TRBD1. The V gene end was trimmed by 5 bases and the J gene end by 8 bases; junction bases not matched to a gene: 20. The CDR3 loop spans 18 amino acids. The germline V gene has CDR1 MNHEY and CDR2 SMNVEV (reference sequence). CDR3 sequence (DNA): TGTGCCAGCAGTCCACTCCGGGACAGGGGTCCTAACTATTCGGGCTACACCTTC. It yields the protein CASSPLRDRGPNYSGYTF.

The genes are TRBV6-6 and TRBJ1-5, with TRBD1 identical over 9 bases. The CDR3 loop spans 16 amino acids. The germline CDR1 and CDR2 sequences are MNHNY and SVGAGI (reference sequence). The trim removed 6 bases at V and 2 bases at J, leaving 8 bases unmatched. The CDR3 DNA reads as TGTGCCAGCAGCCACCTACAGGGGGCGGGCAATCAGCCCCAGCATTTT. This gives the protein CASSHLQGAGNQPQHF.